What follows is one TCR beta chain and its context. The data belong to a study of blood T cell repertoires in COVID-19. Overall study context: Donors in the United States, Italy and Spain gave samples during acute or convalescent COVID-19. In each case, the material was cDNA or gDNA derived from T cells, B-cell-depleted T cells, or PBMCs.

Clones were sequenced by immunoSEQ multiplex PCR, and TCRdb holds only the in-frame ones, with some missing. The table includes about 160,000 clones, 90% detected once. This CDR3 is built from 15 residues. The V segment lost 4 bases and the J segment 1 base; nucleotides outside the gene matches: 4. Germline V gene data show CDR1 as ENHRY and CDR2 as SYGVKD. This clonotype was sampled from a man in his fifties or sixties with active or convalescent COVID-19. The chain links TRBV10-3 to TRBJ1-2, with TRBD1 identical over 9 bases. Sequenced input: peripheral blood. As DNA, the CDR3 is TGTGCCATCAGTGCGACAGGGGGTAATAACTATGGCTACACCTTC. Its translation is CAISATGGNNYGYTF.